This T cell receptor beta chain was identified in a study of blood T cell repertoires in COVID-19. Overall study context: There were acute and convalescent COVID-19 samples, and they came from the United States, Italy and Spain. PBMCs, B-cell-depleted T cells, or T cells were the source of the cDNA or gDNA that made up the material.

In the authors' methods: Researchers report that nucleated cell counts were estimated from reference gene primer amplification. Sequencing used immunoSEQ multiplex PCR; TCRdb keeps in-frame clones, though not all of them. That table is the source of V, J and clone size, and D and trimming were worked out from the DNA. The sample has under 130,000 clones, roughly four fifths seen once. The sample taken for sequencing was peripheral blood. This sequence was found in a man aged 65 to 79 with active or convalescent COVID-19.

CDR3 sequence: CASSLSADTQYF. CDR3 in DNA: TGTGCCAGCAGCTTGAGCGCAGATACGCAGTATTTT. This chain connects TRBV7-2 to TRBJ2-3; D not resolved. The CDR3 loop spans 12 amino acids. The V and J ends lost 3 bases and 4 bases respectively, with 5 bases between them. Looked up from germline, CDR1 is SGHTA and CDR2 is FQGNSA.